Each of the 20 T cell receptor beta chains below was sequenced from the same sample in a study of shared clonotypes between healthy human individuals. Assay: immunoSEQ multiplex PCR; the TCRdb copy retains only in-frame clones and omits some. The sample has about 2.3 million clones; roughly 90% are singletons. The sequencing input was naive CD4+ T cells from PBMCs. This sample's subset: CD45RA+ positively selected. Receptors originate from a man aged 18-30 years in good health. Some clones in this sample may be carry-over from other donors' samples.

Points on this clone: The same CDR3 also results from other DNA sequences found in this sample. For the CDR3, the DNA is TGTGCCAGCAGTTTGGGGCAGCCCCAGCATTTT. Amino acid sequence: CASSLGQPQHF. This chain connects TRBV28 to TRBJ1-5; no clear D gene. CDR1 and CDR2 from the germline V gene are MDHEN and SYDVKM. This CDR3 has 11 amino acids. The germline V and J ends were trimmed by 3 bases and 7 bases, with 4 bases remaining between them.

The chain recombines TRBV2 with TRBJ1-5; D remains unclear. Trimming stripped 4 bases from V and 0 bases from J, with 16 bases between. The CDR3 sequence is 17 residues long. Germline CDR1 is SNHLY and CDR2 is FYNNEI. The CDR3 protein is CASSVRVSGPSNQPQHF. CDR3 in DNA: TGTGCCAGCAGTGTACGGGTCAGCGGGCCTAGCAATCAGCCCCAGCATTTT.

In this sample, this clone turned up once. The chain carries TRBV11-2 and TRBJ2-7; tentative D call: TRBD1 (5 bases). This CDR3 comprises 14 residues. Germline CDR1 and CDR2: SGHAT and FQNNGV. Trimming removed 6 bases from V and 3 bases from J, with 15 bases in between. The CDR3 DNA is TGTGCCAGCAGGGAACCAGGGCAAGGCTACGAGCAGTACTTC. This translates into CASREPGQGYEQYF. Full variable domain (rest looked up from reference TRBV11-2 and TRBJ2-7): EAGVAQSPRYKIIEKRQSVAFWCNPISGHATLYWYQQILGQGPKLLIQFQNNGVVDDSQLPKDRFSAERLKGVDSTLKIQPAKLEDSAVYLCASREPGQGYEQYFGPGTRLTVT.

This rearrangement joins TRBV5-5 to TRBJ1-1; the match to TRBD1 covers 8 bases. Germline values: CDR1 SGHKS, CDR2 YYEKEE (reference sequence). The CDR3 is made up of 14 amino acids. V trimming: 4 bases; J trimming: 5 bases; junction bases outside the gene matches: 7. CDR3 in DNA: TGTGCCAGCAGCCCCGCCGGGACAGGAACTGAAGCTTTCTTT. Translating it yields CASSPAGTGTEAFF.

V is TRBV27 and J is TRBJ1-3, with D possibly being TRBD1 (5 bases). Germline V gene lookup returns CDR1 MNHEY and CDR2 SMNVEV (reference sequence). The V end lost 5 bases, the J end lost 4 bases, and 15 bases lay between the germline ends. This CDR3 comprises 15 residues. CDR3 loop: CASSPQGLGGNTIYF. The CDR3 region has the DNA TGTGCCAGCAGTCCCCAGGGTCTGGGGGGAAACACCATATATTTT.

For the CDR3, the DNA is TGTGCCAGTAGACAACAGGGGTCGAGGGAGGAAGGCTACACCTTC. Its protein is CASRQQGSREEGYTF. This sequence joins TRBV19 and TRBJ1-2, with TRBD1 identical over 7 bases. The CDR3 covers 15 residues. V was clipped by 6 bases and J by 8 bases; unmatched bases: 15. The V gene's germline CDR1 is LNHDA and CDR2 SQIVND (reference sequence).

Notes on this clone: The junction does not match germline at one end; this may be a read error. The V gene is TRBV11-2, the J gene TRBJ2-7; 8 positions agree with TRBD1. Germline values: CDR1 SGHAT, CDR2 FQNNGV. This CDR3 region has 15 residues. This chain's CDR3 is CAGSKRIQGAHEQYF. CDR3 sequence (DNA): TGTGCCGGCAGCAAGAGGATTCAGGGGGCTCACGAGCAGTACTTC.

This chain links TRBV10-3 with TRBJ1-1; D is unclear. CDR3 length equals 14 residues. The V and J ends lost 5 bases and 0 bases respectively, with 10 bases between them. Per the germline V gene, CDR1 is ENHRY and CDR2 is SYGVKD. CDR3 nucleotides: TGTGCCATCAGTTCAGCAGTCTTGAACACTGAAGCTTTCTTT. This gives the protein CAISSAVLNTEAFF.

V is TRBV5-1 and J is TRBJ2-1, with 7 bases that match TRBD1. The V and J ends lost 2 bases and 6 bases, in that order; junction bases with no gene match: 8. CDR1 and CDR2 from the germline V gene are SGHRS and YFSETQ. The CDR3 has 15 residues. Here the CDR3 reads CASSLTGETSNEQFF. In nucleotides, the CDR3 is TGCGCCAGCAGCTTAACAGGGGAGACGTCCAATGAGCAGTTCTTC.

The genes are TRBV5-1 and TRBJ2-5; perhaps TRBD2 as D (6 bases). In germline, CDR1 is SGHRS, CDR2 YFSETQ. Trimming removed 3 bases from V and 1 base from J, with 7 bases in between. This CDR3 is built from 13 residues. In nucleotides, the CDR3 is TGCGCCAGCAGCTGGGGGGTCCAAGAGACCCAGTACTTC. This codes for CASSWGVQETQYF.

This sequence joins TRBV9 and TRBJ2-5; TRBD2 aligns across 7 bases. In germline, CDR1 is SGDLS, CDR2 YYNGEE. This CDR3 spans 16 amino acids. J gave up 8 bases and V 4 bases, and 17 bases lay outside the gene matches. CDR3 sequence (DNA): TGTGCCAGCAGCCGCATGACTAGCACCCCAACTCTAACCCAGTACTTC. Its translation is CASSRMTSTPTLTQYF.

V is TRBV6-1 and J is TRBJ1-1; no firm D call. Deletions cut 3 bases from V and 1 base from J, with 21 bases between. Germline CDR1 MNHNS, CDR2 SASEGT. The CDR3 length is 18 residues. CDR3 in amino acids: CASSDQPVGSLWNTEAFF. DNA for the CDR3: TGTGCCAGCAGTGACCAGCCTGTCGGGAGTCTTTGGAACACTGAAGCTTTCTTT.

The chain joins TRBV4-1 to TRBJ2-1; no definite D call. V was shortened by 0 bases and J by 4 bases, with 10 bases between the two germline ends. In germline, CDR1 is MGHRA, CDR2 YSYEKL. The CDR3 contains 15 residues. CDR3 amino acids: CASSQDVSVYNEQFF. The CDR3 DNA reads TGCGCCAGCAGCCAAGATGTTTCAGTATACAATGAGCAGTTCTTC.

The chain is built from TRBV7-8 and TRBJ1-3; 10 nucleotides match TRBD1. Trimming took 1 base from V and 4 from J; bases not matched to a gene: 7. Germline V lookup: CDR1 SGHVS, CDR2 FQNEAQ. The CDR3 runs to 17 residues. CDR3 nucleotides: TGTGCCAGCAGCTTAGTACCCGACAGGGGGCGAGGAAACACCATATATTTT. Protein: CASSLVPDRGRGNTIYF.

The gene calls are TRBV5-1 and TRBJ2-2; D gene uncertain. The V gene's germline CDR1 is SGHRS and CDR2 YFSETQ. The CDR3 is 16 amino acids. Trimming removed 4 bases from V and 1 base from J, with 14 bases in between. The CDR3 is CASSPPRVVNTGELFF. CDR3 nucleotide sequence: TGCGCCAGCAGCCCCCCTCGTGTGGTGAACACCGGGGAGCTGTTTTTT.

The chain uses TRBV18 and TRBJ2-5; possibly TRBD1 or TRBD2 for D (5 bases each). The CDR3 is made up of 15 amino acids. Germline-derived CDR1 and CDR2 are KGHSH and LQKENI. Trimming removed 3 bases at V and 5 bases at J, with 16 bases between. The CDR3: CASSPGSPGRETQYF. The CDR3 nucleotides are TGTGCCAGCTCACCGGGGTCCCCGGGACGGGAGACCCAGTACTTC.

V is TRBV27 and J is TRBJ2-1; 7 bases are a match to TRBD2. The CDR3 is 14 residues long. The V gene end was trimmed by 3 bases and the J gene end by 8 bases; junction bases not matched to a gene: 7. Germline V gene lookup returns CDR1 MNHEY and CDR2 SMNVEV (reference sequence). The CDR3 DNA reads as TGTGCCAGCAGTTTCCGGCGGGAGTCTGATGAGCAGTTCTTC. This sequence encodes CASSFRRESDEQFF.

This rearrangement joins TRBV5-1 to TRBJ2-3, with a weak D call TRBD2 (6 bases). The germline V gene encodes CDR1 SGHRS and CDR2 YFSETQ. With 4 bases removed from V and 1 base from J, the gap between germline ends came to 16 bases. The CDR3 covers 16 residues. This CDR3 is CASSPLGGKGTDTQYF. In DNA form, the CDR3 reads TGCGCCAGCAGCCCCTTAGGCGGGAAGGGCACAGATACGCAGTATTTT.

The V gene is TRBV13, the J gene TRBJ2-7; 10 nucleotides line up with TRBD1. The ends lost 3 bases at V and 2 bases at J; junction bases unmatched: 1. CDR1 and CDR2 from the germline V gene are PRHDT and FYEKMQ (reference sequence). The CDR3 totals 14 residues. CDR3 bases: TGTGCCAGCAGCTTCGGGACAGGGGCCTACGAGCAGTACTTC. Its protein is CASSFGTGAYEQYF.

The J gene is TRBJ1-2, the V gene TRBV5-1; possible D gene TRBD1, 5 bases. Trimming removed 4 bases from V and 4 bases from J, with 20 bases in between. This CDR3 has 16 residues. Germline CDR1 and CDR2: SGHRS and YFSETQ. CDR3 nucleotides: TGCGCCAGCAGCCCAGGGAGTTCTTTCGAATCCTATGGCTACACCTTC. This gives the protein CASSPGSSFESYGYTF.